This T cell receptor (beta chain) derives from a study of CD8+CD57+ T cells in acquired aplastic anemia. About the research overall: Each DNA sample taken from sorted CD4+ and CD8+ cells came to roughly 3.5 ug on average. General study points: Almost 30 shared CD8+ CDR3s appeared highly expressed within patients' immunodominant clones.

The ends lost 5 bases at V and 4 bases at J; junction bases unmatched: 6. The CDR3 contains 15 residues. Germline V lookup: CDR1 SGHRS, CDR2 YFSETQ. For sequencing, patients were chosen who had shown expansion of CD8+CD57+ cells by flow cytometry. Among the patients, none had received any therapy at the time of blood sampling. Profiling that covered TCR beta VDJ and CDR3 relied on genomic DNA as its template. TCRdb itself ran the reads through MiXCR, one entry per CDR3 protein. Of 220,000 or so distinct CDR3 sequences in the sample, 65% were seen once. As concerns this clonotype: Its specificity is unknown.

This receptor was identified in a human donor with aplastic anemia. The gene calls are TRBV5-1 and TRBJ2-1, with 10 nucleotides matching TRBD1. Source material: sorted CD4+, CD8+, or CD8+CD57+ T cells (not recorded which) from PBMCs. The DNA of the CDR3 is TGCGCCAGCAGGTCCGGACAGGGGGTATACAATGAGCAGTTCTTC. Its protein product is CASRSGQGVYNEQFF.